The 15 T cell receptor beta chains below were found in one sample sequenced in a study of T cells after yellow fever vaccination. TCRdb independently ran MiXCR on the 5' RACE reads; one entry per CDR3 protein. The profile covers about 400,000 distinct CDR3 sequences, with 6.2% appearing a single time and about 15% taken by the ten largest. The source material was PBMCs, sampled 5 days after the yellow fever booster vaccination. The source is a young man who received the YFV17D yellow fever vaccine.

This chain links TRBV2 with TRBJ2-1; 8 bases are shared with TRBD2. This CDR3 is built from 17 residues. Germline lookup yields CDR1 SNHLY and CDR2 FYNNEI. CDR3 protein: CTFSLSAGGSSYNEQFF. CDR3 coding DNA: TGTACCTTCAGTTTATCGGCGGGGGGAAGCTCCTACAATGAGCAGTTCTTC.

At least ten counts were recorded for this clonotype. The chain is built from TRBV7-2 and TRBJ2-6; D is perhaps TRBD2 (5 bases). Germline V gene sequence: CDR1 SGHTA, CDR2 FQGNSA. V lost 4 bases and J lost 2, with 9 bases in between. This CDR3 contains 15 residues. The CDR3 nucleotides read TGTGCCAGCAGCTCGGGCGGGCCTGGGGCCAACGTCCTGACTTTC. This encodes CASSSGGPGANVLTF.

This clonotype was observed a few times. The V call is TRBV19, the J call TRBJ2-1; tentatively, D is TRBD2 (5 bases). Trimming shortened V by 3 bases and J by 4 bases, and 16 bases separated the two germline ends. The CDR3 spans 16 residues. The germline V gene encodes CDR1 LNHDA and CDR2 SQIVND (reference sequence). The CDR3 reads CASSMELVRVYNEQFF. The CDR3 region has the DNA TGTGCCAGTAGTATGGAACTAGTAAGAGTATACAATGAGCAGTTCTTC. Filled out from reference TRBV19 and TRBJ2-1, the complete variable domain reads DGGITQSPKYLFRKEGQNVTLSCEQNLNHDAMYWYRQDPGQGLRLIYYSQIVNDFQKGDIAEGYSVSREKKESFPLTVTSAQKNPTAFYLCASSMELVRVYNEQFFGPGTRLTVL.

Points on this clonotype: The junction does not match germline at one end; this may be a read error. The chain couples TRBV6-1 to TRBJ1-5, with 9 nucleotides matching TRBD1. This CDR3 has 13 amino acids. Germline V gives CDR1 MNHNS, CDR2 SASEGT. CDR3 DNA sequence: TGTGCCAGCAGTGCCCGGGACAGGGACCCCCGGCATTTT. Translated: CASSARDRDPRHF.

This clonotype was detected many times. The chain has TRBV7-9 and TRBJ2-1, with no clear D. This CDR3 has 13 residues. The V gene's germline CDR1 is SEHNR and CDR2 FQNEAQ (reference sequence). The V end lost 0 bases, the J end lost 8 bases, and 8 bases lay between the germline ends. The CDR3 sequence is CASSLAGGDEQFF. The CDR3 bases are TGTGCCAGCAGCTTAGCGGGTGGCGATGAGCAGTTCTTC.

A single count supports this clonotype. Lacking the conserved final phenylalanine or tryptophan, this CDR3 likely reflects a read error. This sequence joins TRBV5-1 and TRBJ1-2, with D unclear. Germline V gene sequence: CDR1 SGHRS, CDR2 YFSETQ. V lost 4 bases to trimming and J lost 4 bases, with 17 bases between them. The CDR3 covers 15 residues. The CDR3 region has the DNA TGCGCCAGCAGCGGAACAGCGGCTGCAGTCTATGGCTACACCATC. This translates into CASSGTAAAVYGYTI.

This clonotype was picked up many times. This chain connects TRBV30 to TRBJ2-3; D is unclear. Deletions cut 2 bases from V and 0 bases from J, with 12 bases between. The CDR3 sequence is 15 residues long. Germline V gives CDR1 GTSNPN, CDR2 SVGIG (reference sequence). CDR3 in DNA: TGTGCCTGGAGTTCCTTAGTTCCTAGCACAGATACGCAGTATTTT. It translates to CAWSSLVPSTDTQYF.

The chain joins TRBV20-1 to TRBJ2-7, with 14 bases matching TRBD2. J was trimmed by 3 bases and V by 5 bases; bases with no gene match: 6. The CDR3 length is 15 residues. Germline CDR1 and CDR2: DFQATT and SNEGSKA (reference sequence). The CDR3 loop is CSASGLAGGSYEQYF. The CDR3 DNA is TGCAGTGCTTCAGGACTAGCGGGAGGTAGCTACGAGCAGTACTTC.

The chain combines TRBV29-1 with TRBJ2-2; 9 bases fit TRBD1. This CDR3 has 12 amino acids. J gave up 7 bases and V 6 bases, and 3 bases lay outside the gene matches. CDR1 is SQVTM, CDR2 ANQGSEA, per germline. The CDR3 DNA is TGCAGCGTCCTGACAGGGGGCGGGGAGCTGTTTTTT. Its translation: CSVLTGGGELFF.

In this sample, this clonotype turned up many times. This chain links TRBV7-2 with TRBJ2-2; no clear D gene. The germline V gene has CDR1 SGHTA and CDR2 FQGNSA. This CDR3 is 13 amino acids long. With 2 bases removed from V and 9 bases from J, the gap between germline ends came to 10 bases. For the CDR3, the DNA is TGTGCCAGCAGCTTACAGATGCCGAGGGAGCTGTTTTTT. Protein: CASSLQMPRELFF.

The chain has TRBV10-3 and TRBJ2-1; 12 positions agree with TRBD2. Germline V gene data show CDR1 as ENHRY and CDR2 as SYGVKD. The J segment lost 4 bases and the V segment lost 3 bases, leaving 4 bases of the junction unmatched. The CDR3 is 16 residues long. The CDR3 here is CAISDQTSGSYNEQFF. The CDR3 bases are TGTGCCATCAGTGACCAGACTAGCGGGAGTTACAATGAGCAGTTCTTC.

J is TRBJ2-2 and V is TRBV5-1; D gene ambiguous. The length of the CDR3 is 13 residues. Germline values: CDR1 SGHRS, CDR2 YFSETQ. The V end lost 0 bases, the J end lost 6 bases, and 6 bases lay between the germline ends. Here the CDR3 reads CASSLGRSGELFF. The CDR3 DNA reads TGCGCCAGCAGCTTGGGAAGGTCCGGGGAGCTGTTTTTT.

This rearrangement joins TRBV7-4 to TRBJ2-1; 9 bases fit TRBD2. J lost 7 bases, V lost 11 bases, and 24 bases had no gene match. Germline CDR1 and CDR2: SGHVT and SQSDAQ. This CDR3 comprises 18 residues. The CDR3 region has the DNA TGTGCCTTCAGTTTTGGTGGTAGCGGGAGAGGGAGTAGAAATGAGCAGTTCTTC. Its protein product is CAFSFGGSGRGSRNEQFF.

Only a few counts were recorded for this clonotype. The chain combines TRBV5-5 with TRBJ2-1; no firm D call. Per the germline V gene, CDR1 is SGHKS and CDR2 is YYEKEE (reference sequence). V lost 1 base, J lost 9 bases, and 14 bases lay in between. This CDR3 has 14 amino acids. CDR3 region: CASSLIGVEIEQFF. The DNA of the CDR3 is TGTGCCAGCAGCTTGATTGGGGTGGAGATTGAGCAGTTCTTC. The whole variable domain, filled in from reference TRBV5-5 and TRBJ2-1, reads DAGVTQSPTHLIKTRGQQVTLRCSPISGHKSVSWYQQVLGQGPQFIFQYYEKEERGRGNFPDRFSARQFPNYSSELNVNALLLGDSALYLCASSLIGVEIEQFFGPGTRLTVL.

The genes are TRBV5-1 and TRBJ2-3; D gene ambiguous. This CDR3 has 16 amino acids. CDR1 SGHRS and CDR2 YFSETQ come from the germline V gene. V was trimmed by 0 bases and J by 4 bases, leaving 15 bases between them. Here the CDR3 DNA reads TGCGCCAGCAGCTTGGGACCAGCAGGAGTCTCAGATACGCAGTATTTT. Translation: CASSLGPAGVSDTQYF.